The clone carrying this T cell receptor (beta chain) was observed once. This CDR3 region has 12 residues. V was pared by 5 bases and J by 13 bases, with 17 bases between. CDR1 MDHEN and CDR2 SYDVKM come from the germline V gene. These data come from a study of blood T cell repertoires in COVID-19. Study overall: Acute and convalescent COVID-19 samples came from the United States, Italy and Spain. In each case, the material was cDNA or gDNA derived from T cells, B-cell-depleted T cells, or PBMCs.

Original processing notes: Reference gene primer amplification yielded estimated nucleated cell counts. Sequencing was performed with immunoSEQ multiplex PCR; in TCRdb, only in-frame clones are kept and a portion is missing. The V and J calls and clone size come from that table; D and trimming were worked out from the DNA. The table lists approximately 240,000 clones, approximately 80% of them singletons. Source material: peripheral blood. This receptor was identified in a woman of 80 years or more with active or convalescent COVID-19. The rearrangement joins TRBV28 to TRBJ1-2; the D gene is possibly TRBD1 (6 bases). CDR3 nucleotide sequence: TGTGCCAGCAGTAGCACAGGGCGTCCGCTCACCTTC. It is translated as CASSSTGRPLTF.